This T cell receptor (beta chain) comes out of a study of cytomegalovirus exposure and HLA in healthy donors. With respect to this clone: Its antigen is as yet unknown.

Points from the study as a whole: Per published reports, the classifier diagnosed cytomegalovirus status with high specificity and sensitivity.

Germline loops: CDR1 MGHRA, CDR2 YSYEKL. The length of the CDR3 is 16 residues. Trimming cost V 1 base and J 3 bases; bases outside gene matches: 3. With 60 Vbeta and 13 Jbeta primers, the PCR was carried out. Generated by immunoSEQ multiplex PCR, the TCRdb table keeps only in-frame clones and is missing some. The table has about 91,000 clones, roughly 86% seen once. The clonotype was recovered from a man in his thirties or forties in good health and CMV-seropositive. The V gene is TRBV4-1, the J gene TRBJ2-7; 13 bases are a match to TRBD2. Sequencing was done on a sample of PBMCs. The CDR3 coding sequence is TGCGCCAGCAGCCAAGCCGGACTAGCGGGAGACTACGAGCAGTACTTC. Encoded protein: CASSQAGLAGDYEQYF.